Listed here are 22 T cell receptor beta chains from one sample, sequenced in a study of blood T cell repertoires in COVID-19. TCRdb keeps only in-frame clones here, not all; method: immunoSEQ multiplex PCR. The repertoire holds approximately 350,000 clones, around four fifths seen once, with 2.5% to 3% in the top ten. The source material was peripheral blood. Source of these receptors: a man aged 25 to 40 with active or convalescent COVID-19.

The chain has TRBV7-2 and TRBJ2-2; 9 bases agree with TRBD1. This CDR3 is built from 15 residues. Per germline, CDR1 SGHTA and CDR2 FQGNSA. V lost 3 bases, J lost 9 bases, and 8 bases stayed unmatched. CDR3 DNA sequence: TGTGCCAGCAGCTTCTCGGGACAGGGATGTCGGGAGCTGTTTTTT. It codes for CASSFSGQGCRELFF.

The chain recombines TRBV5-4 with TRBJ2-3; TRBD2 might be the D (6 bases). In germline, CDR1 is SGHNT, CDR2 YYREEE (reference sequence). CDR3 size: 15 residues. V was cut by 4 bases and J by 5 bases, with 17 bases left in between. The CDR3 DNA follows: TGTGCCAGCAGCCCCCGGGACTCCCTGGGAGATACGCAGTATTTT. Residues: CASSPRDSLGDTQYF.

The chain employs TRBV10-3 and TRBJ1-6; D gene ambiguous. The CDR3 runs to 13 residues. The ends were cut back, 0 bases at V and 11 bases at J, with 8 bases in the middle. The germline V gene encodes CDR1 ENHRY and CDR2 SYGVKD. The CDR3 loop reads CAISESREPPLHF. The CDR3 region has the DNA TGTGCCATCAGTGAGTCGAGAGAGCCACCCCTCCACTTT.

The rearrangement uses TRBV24-1 and TRBJ2-5; D perhaps matches TRBD1 (5 bases). This CDR3 spans 17 amino acids. Germline CDR1 and CDR2: KGHDR and SFDVKD. V shed 1 base and J shed 5 bases, with 19 bases lying between them. The CDR3 coding sequence is TGTGCCACCAGTGATTTTAGGGGATTCGACAGTGCCGAGACCCAGTACTTC. Its protein product is CATSDFRGFDSAETQYF.

The V call is TRBV9, the J call TRBJ2-1; TRBD2 aligns across 8 bases. The V gene's germline CDR1 is SGDLS and CDR2 YYNGEE. The CDR3 covers 17 residues. The junction had 16 bases not matched to a gene; V was cut back by 3 bases and J by 8 bases. CDR3 sequence: CASSGPSGGQVPDEQFF. The DNA of the CDR3 is TGTGCCAGCAGCGGACCCTCGGGGGGGCAGGTACCGGATGAGCAGTTCTTC.

The chain recombines TRBV4-1 with TRBJ1-4; D unclear. The CDR3 is 13 amino acids. The germline V gene encodes CDR1 MGHRA and CDR2 YSYEKL. V dropped 4 bases and J dropped 5 bases, with 8 bases sitting between them. The CDR3 nucleotides read TGCGCCAGCAGCCGGGCCGTAAATGAAAAACTGTTTTTT. This gives the protein CASSRAVNEKLFF.

Details on this clone: This same CDR3 is encoded by further DNA sequences in the sample. The chain combines TRBV12-3 or TRBV12-4 with TRBJ2-1, with D possibly being TRBD1 (5 bases). Trimming removed 3 bases from V and 8 bases from J, with 8 bases in between. CDR3 length: 12 amino acids. In DNA form, the CDR3 reads TGTGCCAGCAGTTTTGGGGCGGATGAGCAGTTCTTC. Translating it yields CASSFGADEQFF.

In DNA, the CDR3 is TGCAGTGCTAGTTTTTCCGGAGGCAATTCACCCCTCCACTTT. This gives the protein CSASFSGGNSPLHF. The genes are TRBV20-1 and TRBJ1-6, with D unresolved. The CDR3 has 14 residues. Germline V gene lookup returns CDR1 DFQATT and CDR2 SNEGSKA (reference sequence). Trimming shortened V by 3 bases and J by 7 bases, and 13 bases separated the two germline ends.

This chain uses TRBV10-3 with TRBJ2-3; possible D gene TRBD1, 6 bases. The CDR3 contains 12 residues. Trimming stripped 6 bases from V and 7 bases from J, with 11 bases between. The germline CDR1 and CDR2 sequences are ENHRY and SYGVKD. The CDR3 bases are TGTGCCATCAGCGGGACAACCCATACGCAGTATTTT. Its protein is CAISGTTHTQYF.

V usage is TRBV5-4 and J usage is TRBJ2-3; TRBD2 agrees at 11 bases. The CDR3 is 15 amino acids. The germline CDR1 and CDR2 sequences are SGHNT and YYREEE (reference sequence). The V segment lost 7 bases and the J segment 5 bases; nucleotides outside the gene matches: 9. CDR3 protein: CASLLAGAPRDTQYF. In DNA form, the CDR3 reads TGTGCCAGCTTACTAGCGGGGGCCCCGAGAGATACGCAGTATTTT.

The J gene is TRBJ1-2, the V gene TRBV12-5; unclear D gene. This CDR3 comprises 13 residues. V was shortened by 5 bases and J by 2 bases, with 9 bases between the two germline ends. Germline CDR1 LGHNT, CDR2 FRNRAP. CDR3 bases: TGTGCTAGTGGTCAGACGGGGAACTATGGCTACACCTTC. The encoded protein is CASGQTGNYGYTF. Full variable domain (outside the CDR3, taken from reference TRBV12-5 and TRBJ1-2): DARVTQTPRHKVTEMGQEVTMRCQPILGHNTVFWYRQTMMQGLELLAYFRNRAPLDDSGMPKDRFSAEMPDATLATLKIQPSEPRDSAVYFCASGQTGNYGYTFGSGTRLTVV.

This chain connects TRBV29-1 to TRBJ1-1; no firm D call. This CDR3 spans 13 amino acids. Trimming took 0 bases from V and 7 from J, leaving 12 bases between them. Germline lookup yields CDR1 SQVTM and CDR2 ANQGSEA. This CDR3 reads CSVEDLAGFEAFF. The CDR3 DNA reads as TGCAGCGTTGAAGATCTCGCGGGGTTTGAAGCTTTCTTT.

J is TRBJ2-2 and V is TRBV18; the match to TRBD1 covers 7 bases. V lost 6 bases, J lost 3 bases, and 16 bases stayed unmatched. CDR1 KGHSH and CDR2 LQKENI come from the germline V gene. This CDR3 has 18 amino acids. The CDR3 sequence is CASSERDSLEVYTGELFF. CDR3 DNA: TGTGCCAGCTCGGAACGGGACAGCCTAGAAGTGTACACCGGGGAGCTGTTTTTT.

The CDR3, as DNA: TGTGCCAGCTCACCGGGGACACCCAACTCTGGAAACACCATATATTTT. Its protein is CASSPGTPNSGNTIYF. V and J are TRBV18 and TRBJ1-3; perhaps TRBD1 as D (6 bases). Deletions cut 3 bases from V and 0 bases from J, with 12 bases between. This CDR3 spans 16 amino acids. CDR1 is KGHSH, CDR2 LQKENI, per germline.

The J gene is TRBJ2-7, the V gene TRBV27; 9 positions agree with TRBD2. CDR3 length: 15 amino acids. With V trimmed by 3 bases and J by 6 bases, 9 bases remained unmatched. From germline, CDR1 is MNHEY and CDR2 SMNVEV (reference sequence). The CDR3 region has the DNA TGTGCCAGCAGTTTGGCGGGAGGGCCGCGAGGCGAGCAGTACTTC. Amino acids: CASSLAGGPRGEQYF.

Only one count was recorded for this clone. V is TRBV6-5 and J is TRBJ1-4, with a possible D match to TRBD1 (5 bases). V lost 5 bases and J 10 bases, leaving 20 bases between the germline ends. The CDR3 totals 15 residues. Germline V gives CDR1 MNHEY, CDR2 SVGAGI. In DNA, the CDR3 is TGTGCCAGCAGTCCCCCCGGGTCCATTAGGGGAAAACTGTTTTTT. Its translation is CASSPPGSIRGKLFF.

The CDR3 DNA follows: TGTGCCAGCAGCCAAGGGGAGGGAGGGAATCAGCCCCAGCATTTT. Amino acid sequence: CASSQGEGGNQPQHF. V and J are TRBV3-1 (or the pseudogene TRBV3-2) and TRBJ1-5; D remains unclear. V lost 1 base, J lost 4 bases, and 11 bases lay in between. Germline V gene sequence: CDR1 LGHDT, CDR2 YNNKEL (reference sequence). This CDR3 region has 15 residues.

Written as DNA, the CDR3 is TGTGCCAGCAGCTTAGGACAGGGAGAGACCCAGTACTTC. Its protein product is CASSLGQGETQYF. The rearrangement joins TRBV7-3 to TRBJ2-5; 8 bases align to TRBD1. CDR3 length equals 13 residues. Trimming cost V 2 bases and J 4 bases; bases outside gene matches: 0. Germline CDR1 SGHTA, CDR2 FQGTGA.

The genes are TRBV7-9 and TRBJ2-5, with D tentatively TRBD1 (6 bases). This CDR3 has 14 residues. Germline V gene data show CDR1 as SEHNR and CDR2 as FQNEAQ (reference sequence). The V and J ends lost 3 bases and 5 bases respectively, with 13 bases between them. In DNA, the CDR3 is TGTGCCAGCAGCTTTTTGGCAGGGGTGGAGACCCAGTACTTC. It specifies CASSFLAGVETQYF. Drawing the rest from reference TRBV7-9 and TRBJ2-5, the complete variable domain is DTGVSQNPRHKITKRGQNVTFRCDPISEHNRLYWYRQTLGQGPEFLTYFQNEAQLEKSRLLSDRFSAERPKGSFSTLEIQRTEQGDSAMYLCASSFLAGVETQYFGPGTRLLVL.

The chain has TRBV4-3 and TRBJ1-2; TRBD1 matches at 8 bases. Losses at the gene ends were 6 bases for V and 0 bases for J; bases not matched to a gene: 12. Germline-derived CDR1 and CDR2 are LGHNA and YSLEER. The CDR3 is made up of 17 amino acids. DNA for the CDR3: TGCGCCAGCAGTCTACCACCTTGGACAGGGTCTAACTATGGCTACACCTTC. This gives the protein CASSLPPWTGSNYGYTF.

In this sample, this clone turned up once. CDR3 sequence (DNA): TGCGCCAGCAGCCGCGGGGTCGTACTAGCCGCCTACAATGAGCAGTTCTTC. This sequence encodes CASSRGVVLAAYNEQFF. The rearrangement joins TRBV4-1 to TRBJ2-1; tentative D call: TRBD2 (6 bases). V was cut by 4 bases and J by 2 bases, with 18 bases left in between. CDR1 is MGHRA and CDR2 is YSYEKL in the germline V gene. The length of the CDR3 is 17 residues.

The chain is built from TRBV23-1 and TRBJ1-2; D uncertain. TRBV23-1 belongs to the ORF category, with a function that is uncertain. With 0 bases removed from V and 6 bases from J, the gap between germline ends came to 11 bases. This CDR3 comprises 14 residues. CDR3 DNA: TGCGCCAGCAGTCAATCGCCGGGGTCTGATGGCTACACCTTC. This encodes CASSQSPGSDGYTF.